This T cell receptor beta chain was found in a study of cytomegalovirus exposure and HLA in healthy donors. Germline CDR1 and CDR2: ENHRY and SYGVKD. CDR3 length: 14 amino acids. V dropped 6 bases and J dropped 7 bases, with 16 bases sitting between them. Findings and limits, study-wide: Cytomegalovirus association was listed for 164 TCR beta chains. As immune exposure information, only CMV serostatus was available.

This donor has no recorded CMV serostatus. Details on this clone: No antigen is known for it.

Researchers ran the PCR with 60 Vbeta and 13 Jbeta primers. Here immunoSEQ multiplex PCR was the method, and the copy in TCRdb shows in-frame clones only, minus some. The repertoire holds fewer than 150,000 clones, with 73% as singletons. V usage is TRBV10-3 and J usage is TRBJ1-5; D remains ambiguous. The sequence derives from a human donor in good health. The specimen was PBMCs. The CDR3 bases are TGTGCCATCAGCCGACATTCATTGGAACAGCCCCAGCATTTT. Its protein is CAISRHSLEQPQHF.